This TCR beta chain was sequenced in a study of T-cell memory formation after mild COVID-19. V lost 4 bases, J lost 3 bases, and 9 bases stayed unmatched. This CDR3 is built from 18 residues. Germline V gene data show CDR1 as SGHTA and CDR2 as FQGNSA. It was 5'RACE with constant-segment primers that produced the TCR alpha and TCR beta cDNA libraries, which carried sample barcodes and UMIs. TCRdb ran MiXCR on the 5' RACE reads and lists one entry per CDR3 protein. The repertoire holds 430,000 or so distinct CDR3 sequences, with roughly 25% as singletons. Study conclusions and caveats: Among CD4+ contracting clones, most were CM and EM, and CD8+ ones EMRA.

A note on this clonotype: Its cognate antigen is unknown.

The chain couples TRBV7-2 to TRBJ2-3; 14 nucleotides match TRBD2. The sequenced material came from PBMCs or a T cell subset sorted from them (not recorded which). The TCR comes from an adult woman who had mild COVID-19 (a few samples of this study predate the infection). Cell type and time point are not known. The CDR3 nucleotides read TGTGCCAGCAGCTCGCCGGGACTAGCGGGGGTTCGAACAGATACGCAGTATTTT. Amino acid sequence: CASSSPGLAGVRTDTQYF.